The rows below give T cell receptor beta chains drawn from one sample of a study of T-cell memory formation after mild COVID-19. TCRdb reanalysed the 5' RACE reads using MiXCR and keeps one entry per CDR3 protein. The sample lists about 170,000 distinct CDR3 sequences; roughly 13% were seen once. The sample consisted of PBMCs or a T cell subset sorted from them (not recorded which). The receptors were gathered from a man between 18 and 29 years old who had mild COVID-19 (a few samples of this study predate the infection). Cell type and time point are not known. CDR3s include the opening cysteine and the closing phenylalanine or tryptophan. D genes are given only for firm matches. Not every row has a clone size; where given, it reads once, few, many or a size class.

CDR3: CASSRRTGREGDTQYF
DNA: TGTGCCAGCAGCCGCCGGACAGGGCGTGAGGGAGATACGCAGTATTTT
D: TRBD1
size: NA
J: TRBJ2-3
V: TRBV6-2/TRBV6-3

CDR3: CASSYSPGARHTEAFF
DNA: TGTGCCAGCAGTTACTCGCCGGGGGCGCGGCACACTGAAGCTTTCTTT
D: NA
size: NA
J: TRBJ1-1
V: TRBV6-5

CDR3: CASSQVGTGGHYNEQFF
DNA: TGTGCCAGCAGCCAAGTCGGGACGGGGGGCCACTACAATGAGCAGTTCTTC
D: NA
size: many
J: TRBJ2-1
V: TRBV4-2

CDR3: CASSLPDGNQPQHF
DNA: TGTGCCAGCAGTTTACCCGACGGCAATCAGCCCCAGCATTTT
D: NA
size: NA
J: TRBJ1-5
V: TRBV6-6

CDR3: CASSPVGTGAYEQYF
DNA: TGTGCCAGCAGCCCAGTGGGGACAGGGGCCTACGAGCAGTACTTC
D: TRBD1
size: NA
J: TRBJ2-7
V: TRBV13

CDR3: CSARTGGDYGYTF
DNA: TGCAGCGCCCGGACAGGGGGTGACTATGGCTACACCTTC
D: TRBD1
size: NA
J: TRBJ1-2
V: TRBV29-1

CDR3: CASSPEAGPYNEQFF
DNA: TGCGCCAGCAGCCCGGAGGCGGGTCCATACAATGAGCAGTTCTTC
D: NA
size: NA
J: TRBJ2-1
V: TRBV5-1

CDR3: CASESGGRSVYGYTF
DNA: TGTGCCAGTGAGTCGGGAGGCAGGTCGGTCTATGGCTACACCTTC
D: NA
size: NA
J: TRBJ1-2
V: TRBV6-6

CDR3: CASSQVGRAKGRELFF
DNA: TGCGCCAGCAGCCAAGTTGGGCGGGCCAAGGGCCGGGAGCTGTTTTTT
D: NA
size: few
J: TRBJ2-2
V: TRBV4-3

CDR3: CASSLSEENIQYF
DNA: TGTGCCAGCAGCTTATCAGAAGAGAACATTCAGTACTTC
D: NA
size: NA
J: TRBJ2-4
V: TRBV7-2

CDR3: CASSAITFEQYF
DNA: TGTGCCAGCAGTGCGATAACATTTGAGCAGTACTTC
D: NA
size: few
J: TRBJ2-7
V: TRBV25-1

CDR3: CASAPSIGWNSPLHF
DNA: TGTGCCAGCGCCCCCAGCATAGGCTGGAATTCACCCCTCCACTTT
D: NA
size: NA
J: TRBJ1-6
V: TRBV7-9

CDR3: CASSLMGGVNTEAFF
DNA: TGCGCCAGCAGCTTGATGGGGGGGGTGAACACTGAAGCTTTCTTT
D: NA
size: few
J: TRBJ1-1
V: TRBV5-1

CDR3: CSAGGGYTF
DNA: TGCAGTGCTGGGGGGGGCTACACCTTC
D: NA
size: NA
J: TRBJ1-2
V: TRBV20-1

CDR3: CSARGQGHGYTF
DNA: TGCAGTGCTAGAGGACAGGGCCATGGCTACACCTTC
D: TRBD1
size: few
J: TRBJ1-2
V: TRBV20-1

CDR3: CASSLGQGNEQYF
DNA: TGCGCCAGCAGCTTGGGACAGGGTAACGAGCAGTACTTC
D: TRBD1
size: many
J: TRBJ2-7
V: TRBV5-1

CDR3: CASSLDRLRTKNIQYF
DNA: TGTGCCAGCAGCTTGGACAGATTGAGAACAAAAAACATTCAGTACTTC
D: NA
size: NA
J: TRBJ2-4
V: TRBV7-2

CDR3: CASSLAGGTDTQYF
DNA: TGTGCCAGCAGTTTAGCGGGGGGCACAGATACGCAGTATTTT
D: TRBD2
size: many
J: TRBJ2-3
V: TRBV5-1

CDR3: CASSQDNGRGRGETQYF
DNA: TGTGCCAGCAGCCAAGATAATGGTAGGGGCCGAGGGGAGACCCAGTACTTC
D: NA
size: NA
J: TRBJ2-5
V: TRBV14

CDR3: CASSLATSGSPDTQYF
DNA: TGCGCCAGCAGCTTGGCGACTAGCGGGTCACCAGATACGCAGTATTTT
D: TRBD2
size: NA
J: TRBJ2-3
V: TRBV5-1

CDR3: CASSLFSHYTF
DNA: TGTGCCAGCAGTTTATTTTCCCACTACACCTTC
D: NA
size: NA
J: TRBJ1-2
V: TRBV12-3/TRBV12-4

CDR3: CASSKGASNEQYF
DNA: TGTGCCAGCAGCAAGGGGGCGTCGAACGAGCAGTACTTC
D: TRBD1
size: NA
J: TRBJ2-7
V: TRBV3-1

CDR3: CASTHLDGGNNEQFF
DNA: TGTGCCAGCACCCACTTGGACGGAGGAAACAATGAGCAGTTCTTC
D: NA
size: NA
J: TRBJ2-1
V: TRBV12-3/TRBV12-4

CDR3: CSGLQGGAYNEQFF
DNA: TGCAGTGGTCTTCAGGGGGGGGCTTACAATGAGCAGTTCTTC
D: NA
size: few
J: TRBJ2-1
V: TRBV20-1

CDR3: CASSAGTGRSYEQYF
DNA: TGTGCCAGCAGCGCCGGGACAGGGAGATCCTACGAGCAGTACTTC
D: TRBD1
size: many
J: TRBJ2-7
V: TRBV7-9

CDR3: CATRPTGQANSPLHF
DNA: TGTGCCACCCGACCGACCGGACAGGCAAATTCACCCCTCCACTTT
D: TRBD1
size: few
J: TRBJ1-6
V: TRBV7-9

CDR3: CSARNALTRNEQFF
DNA: TGCAGTGCTAGAAATGCCTTGACCCGCAATGAGCAGTTCTTC
D: NA
size: many
J: TRBJ2-1
V: TRBV20-1

CDR3: CSAAGLAGGPAGELFF
DNA: TGCAGTGCTGCGGGCCTAGCGGGGGGGCCGGCCGGGGAGCTGTTTTTT
D: TRBD2
size: NA
J: TRBJ2-2
V: TRBV20-1

CDR3: CASRLDSLEETQYF
DNA: TGTGCCAGCAGGTTAGACTCCTTGGAAGAGACCCAGTACTTC
D: NA
size: NA
J: TRBJ2-5
V: TRBV12-3/TRBV12-4

CDR3: CASSQDPGPYEQFF
DNA: TGTGCCAGCAGCCAAGATCCCGGACCCTATGAGCAGTTCTTC
D: NA
size: NA
J: TRBJ2-1
V: TRBV4-2